These 26 T cell receptor beta chains originate from one sample sequenced in a study of human T cells and chemical hapten exposure. Time point described: pre-sensitization, week 0. Treatment reported: therapeutic diphenylcyclopropenone sensitization with weekly scalp DPC. TCRdb re-called the RACE reads through MiXCR, storing one row per CDR3 protein. The sample lists some 45,000 distinct CDR3 sequences, roughly an eighth occurring once. The source material was whole blood, sampled in connection with sensitization to the hapten diphenylcyclopropenone (DPC). The receptors were sampled from a woman younger than 45 with alopecia areata. Some clones in this sample may be carry-over from other donors' samples.

This clonotype has at least ten counts. The J gene is TRBJ2-7, the V gene TRBV18; D gene unclear. Deletions cut 3 bases from V and 1 base from J, with 10 bases between. Germline V CDR1 and CDR2: KGHSH, LQKENI. CDR3 length: 14 amino acids. DNA for the CDR3: TGTGCCAGCTCACCGACGGTCGTTTCCTACGAGCAGTACTTC. It yields the protein CASSPTVVSYEQYF.

The chain links TRBV28 to TRBJ2-1; the D gene is possibly TRBD2 (5 bases). The CDR3 covers 14 residues. Trimming took off 5 bases at V and 0 bases at J, with 8 bases between the two ends. Germline loops: CDR1 MDHEN, CDR2 SYDVKM. The CDR3 here is CASSGESSYNEQFF. The CDR3 nucleotides are TGTGCCAGCAGTGGGGAGAGCTCCTACAATGAGCAGTTCTTC.

This clonotype was detected ten times or more. This sequence joins TRBV14 and TRBJ1-1, with D unclear. The CDR3 extends over 12 amino acids. V was trimmed by 5 bases and J by 3 bases, leaving 7 bases between them. From germline, CDR1 is SGHDN and CDR2 FVKESK. The CDR3 DNA follows: TGTGCCAGCAGCGGACGATACACTGAAGCTTTCTTT. It encodes CASSGRYTEAFF. Using reference TRBV14 and TRBJ1-1 for the parts outside the CDR3, the full variable domain is EAGVTQFPSHSVIEKGQTVTLRCDPISGHDNLYWYRRVMGKEIKFLLHFVKESKQDESGMPNNRFLAERTGGTYSTLKVQPAELEDSGVYFCASSGRYTEAFFGQGTRLTVV.

This clonotype was counted at least ten times. The J gene is TRBJ1-2, the V gene TRBV20-1; perhaps TRBD1 as D (5 bases). Germline V gene sequence: CDR1 DFQATT, CDR2 SNEGSKA (reference sequence). There are 13 residues in the CDR3. The ends were cut back, 5 bases at V and 5 bases at J, with 15 bases in the middle. CDR3 loop: CSALPGLLYGYTF. CDR3 DNA sequence: TGCAGTGCTTTACCGGGACTGCTTTATGGCTACACCTTC.

This clonotype was detected a few times. The genes are TRBV20-1 and TRBJ1-1, with no clear D. Trimming removed 5 bases from V and 0 bases from J, with 16 bases in between. The CDR3 covers 15 residues. Germline V gives CDR1 DFQATT, CDR2 SNEGSKA (reference sequence). Here the CDR3 reads CSARGTTRVNTEAFF. The CDR3 DNA is TGCAGTGCTCGTGGCACTACAAGGGTGAACACTGAAGCTTTCTTT.

This clonotype showed up many times. This chain's CDR3 is CASRTEGSLQPQHF. The CDR3 DNA follows: TGTGCCAGCAGAACCGAGGGCAGCCTACAGCCCCAGCATTTT. This rearrangement joins TRBV6-2 or TRBV6-3 to TRBJ1-5; no definite D call. V lost 6 bases and J lost 7, with 16 bases in between. Per germline, CDR1 MNHEY and CDR2 SVGEGT. CDR3 length equals 14 residues.

The count of this clonotype is one. The CDR3 DNA reads as TGTGCCACCAGTGATCACCCCGGGGGGGAGGAGTTCTTC. Its translation: CATSDHPGGEEFF. The V and J genes are TRBV24-1 and TRBJ2-1; TRBD2 matches at 8 bases. Trimming cost V 3 bases and J 14 bases; bases outside gene matches: 8. The germline CDR1 and CDR2 sequences are KGHDR and SFDVKD. The CDR3 is made up of 13 amino acids.

This clonotype was counted between two and nine times. The genes are TRBV20-1 and TRBJ2-1; no reliable D call. The V end was cut by 2 bases, the J end by 2 bases, with 10 bases between. CDR1 DFQATT and CDR2 SNEGSKA come from the germline V gene (reference sequence). This CDR3 has 14 residues. CDR3 amino acids: CSARKGKTYNEQFF. Here the CDR3 DNA reads TGCAGTGCTAGAAAAGGTAAAACCTACAATGAGCAGTTCTTC.

This clonotype has at least ten counts. Relative to the germline gene, one junction end is altered; a read error may explain this. The genes are TRBV10-3 and TRBJ2-1, with 8 bases identical to TRBD2. The CDR3 consists of 13 residues. Germline CDR1 is ENHRY and CDR2 is SYGVKD. The CDR3 loop reads CSIRTGGRDEQFF. CDR3 sequence (DNA): TGTTCCATCAGGACGGGAGGGCGGGATGAGCAGTTCTTC.

The sample holds many counts of this clonotype. The J gene is TRBJ2-7, the V gene TRBV29-1; a weak D match, TRBD1 (5 bases). The CDR3 runs 13 residues. Trimming shortened V by 4 bases and J by 1 base, and 11 bases separated the two germline ends. Germline V gives CDR1 SQVTM, CDR2 ANQGSEA. The CDR3 protein is CSVVGANSYEQYF. CDR3 bases: TGCAGCGTTGTAGGGGCTAATTCCTACGAGCAGTACTTC.

This clonotype was detected only a few times. This chain joins TRBV6-6 and TRBJ2-3; TRBD2 agrees at 7 bases. J gave up 3 bases and V 1 base, and 13 bases lay outside the gene matches. Germline CDR1 MNHNY, CDR2 SVGAGI (reference sequence). The CDR3 spans 18 residues. The CDR3 is CASSYFPFSAGVTDTQYF. The CDR3 DNA reads TGTGCCAGCAGTTACTTCCCGTTTTCGGCGGGAGTTACAGATACGCAGTATTTT.

This clonotype was seen ten or more times. The CDR3 reads CASSRESGSSGANVLTF. As DNA, the CDR3 is TGCGCCAGCAGCCGGGAGAGCGGGAGTTCTGGGGCCAACGTCCTGACTTTC. The rearrangement joins TRBV4-3 to TRBJ2-6, with 8 bases that match TRBD2. This CDR3 is built from 17 residues. With 4 bases clipped from V and 1 base from J, the junction kept 6 bases outside the gene matches. Germline V gene data show CDR1 as LGHNA and CDR2 as YSLEER.

In this sample, this clonotype turned up many times. This chain uses TRBV7-8 with TRBJ1-2; no clear D. The CDR3 loop spans 15 amino acids. The V end was cut by 5 bases, the J end by 1 base, with 14 bases between. Germline V gene lookup returns CDR1 SGHVS and CDR2 FQNEAQ. The CDR3: CASSRSQGDNYGYTF. DNA of the CDR3: TGTGCCAGCAGCCGGTCCCAAGGAGATAACTATGGCTACACCTTC.

V gene TRBV20-1 combines with J gene TRBJ1-1; D not certain. The CDR3 extends over 13 amino acids. Trimming removed 0 bases at V and 1 base at J, with 6 bases between. The germline V gene has CDR1 DFQATT and CDR2 SNEGSKA (reference sequence). CDR3 nucleotide sequence: TGCAGTGCTAGAGATAAATCGAACACTGAAGCTTTCTTT. This codes for CSARDKSNTEAFF.

The chain recombines TRBV6-2 or TRBV6-3 with TRBJ2-7; a weak D match, TRBD2 (5 bases). CDR3 length: 13 amino acids. Between the trimmed V and J ends, which lost 7 bases and 5 bases, there was a span of 15 bases. Germline V gene sequence: CDR1 MNHEY, CDR2 SVGEGT. The CDR3 region has the DNA TGTGCCAGCATCCGCTCCGGGATCAACGAGCAGTACTTC. It is translated as CASIRSGINEQYF.

In its sample, this clonotype was seen once. This chain uses TRBV10-2 with TRBJ2-3; D ambiguous. Germline CDR1 reads WSHSY; CDR2 reads SAAADI. This CDR3 has 14 amino acids. V dropped 3 bases and J dropped 2 bases, with 9 bases sitting between them. CDR3 DNA: TGCGCCAGCAGTGACGTGGGATTCACAGATACGCAGTATTTT. It codes for CASSDVGFTDTQYF.

This clonotype was counted at least ten times. The chain joins TRBV5-1 to TRBJ2-7; 12 bases match TRBD2. From germline, CDR1 is SGHRS and CDR2 YFSETQ. This CDR3 is 16 amino acids long. V lost 2 bases to trimming and J lost 5 bases; unmatched junction nucleotides: 8. The CDR3 nucleotides read TGCGCCAGCAGCTTCCTAGCGGGAGGGTTGGAGAACGAGCAGTACTTC. This encodes CASSFLAGGLENEQYF. The variable domain in full, with the rest retrieved from reference TRBV5-1 and TRBJ2-7, is KAGVTQTPRYLIKTRGQQVTLSCSPISGHRSVSWYQQTPGQGLQFLFEYFSETQRNKGNFPGRFSGRQFSNSRSEMNVSTLELGDSALYLCASSFLAGGLENEQYFGPGTRLTVT.

The sample holds a few counts of this clonotype. This sequence joins TRBV7-2 and TRBJ2-3; D is ambiguous. Germline CDR1 reads SGHTA; CDR2 reads FQGNSA. Trimming stripped 4 bases from V and 2 bases from J, with 10 bases between. CDR3 length: 14 amino acids. The CDR3 loop reads CASSSSSYTDTQYF. For the CDR3, the DNA is TGTGCCAGCAGCTCCTCGTCATACACAGATACGCAGTATTTT.

This CDR3 is CASSSQIGGQLDYEQYF. For the CDR3, the DNA is TGTGCCAGCAGCTCCCAAATTGGTGGACAGCTAGACTACGAGCAGTACTTC. The chain couples TRBV5-6 to TRBJ2-7; D may be TRBD1 (6 bases). This CDR3 is built from 17 residues. The germline V gene has CDR1 SGHDT and CDR2 YYEEEE. With 3 bases removed from V and 3 bases from J, the gap between germline ends came to 22 bases.

This clonotype was counted a few times. This rearrangement joins TRBV7-2 to TRBJ2-2; TRBD2 agrees at 9 bases. J was trimmed by 7 bases and V by 0 bases; bases with no gene match: 6. The CDR3 length is 16 residues. Germline CDR1 is SGHTA and CDR2 is FQGNSA. The CDR3 reads CASSLALAGIGGELFF. The DNA of the CDR3 is TGTGCCAGCAGCTTAGCTCTAGCGGGAATTGGCGGGGAGCTGTTTTTT.

This clonotype was observed a handful of times. The genes are TRBV5-1 and TRBJ2-1; 11 bases line up with TRBD2. After removal of 5 bases from V and 7 bases from J, the junction contained 5 bases not matched to a gene. The length of the CDR3 is 14 residues. Looked up from germline, CDR1 is SGHRS and CDR2 is YFSETQ. The CDR3 coding sequence is TGCGCCAGCAGAGTAACTAGCGGGAGTAATGAGCAGTTCTTC. This encodes CASRVTSGSNEQFF.

This clonotype was seen more than once but under ten times. The V call is TRBV25-1, the J call TRBJ1-2; 12 positions agree with TRBD1. The CDR3 spans 16 residues. V dropped 6 bases and J dropped 7; count of bases not matched to a gene: 12. Germline CDR1 reads MGHDK; CDR2 reads SYGVNS. In DNA, the CDR3 is TGTGCCAGCAGAATCGGGACAGGGGGCGTTTCGGGTGGCTACACCTTC. Translating gives CASRIGTGGVSGGYTF.

This clonotype occurred a few times. Written as DNA, the CDR3 is TGTGCCAGCAGTGCCGAGACGTATGAGCAGTTCTTC. This sequence encodes CASSAETYEQFF. The chain has TRBV2 and TRBJ2-1; D is undetermined. The germline gives CDR1 SNHLY, CDR2 FYNNEI. The V end lost 4 bases, the J end lost 8 bases, and 9 bases lay between the germline ends. The CDR3 runs 12 residues.

This chain connects TRBV11-2 to TRBJ2-3; the match to TRBD2 covers 8 bases. Germline lookup yields CDR1 SGHAT and CDR2 FQNNGV. Germline trimming cut 2 bases from V and 5 bases from J; bases unmatched to any gene: 6. CDR3 size: 15 residues. CDR3 DNA sequence: TGTGCCAGCAGCTTACAGGGACTAGTGAGAGATACGCAGTATTTT. As protein: CASSLQGLVRDTQYF.

This clonotype came up many times. The chain employs TRBV15 and TRBJ2-7; D not resolved. Looked up from germline, CDR1 is LNHNV and CDR2 is YYDKDF (reference sequence). Trimming shortened V by 0 bases and J by 7 bases, and 13 bases separated the two germline ends. There are 14 residues in the CDR3. The CDR3 sequence is CATSRDTGFGEQYF. CDR3 DNA sequence: TGTGCCACCAGCAGAGATACGGGCTTTGGAGAGCAGTACTTC.

The sample holds many counts of this clonotype. V and J are TRBV3-1 and TRBJ2-4; D may be TRBD2 (6 bases). The CDR3 covers 15 residues. Germline V lookup: CDR1 LGHDT, CDR2 YNNKEL (reference sequence). Trimming left V 5 bases short and J 1 base short, with 12 bases between. The DNA for the CDR3 is TGTGCCAGCAGCGGAGGGAGTTGGGCCAAAAACATTCAGTACTTC. This sequence encodes CASSGGSWAKNIQYF.